One and the same sample provided the 31 T cell receptor beta chains below, sequenced in a study of blood T cell repertoires in COVID-19. Method: immunoSEQ multiplex PCR; TCRdb's copy keeps in-frame clones and lacks some. The table includes around 52,000 clones, 80% to 90% detected once. The sequenced material came from peripheral blood. The source of these receptors is a human donor in a cohort sampled during active COVID-19.

This sequence joins TRBV29-1 and TRBJ1-1, with D hard to call. This CDR3 is 13 amino acids long. Looked up from germline, CDR1 is SQVTM and CDR2 is ANQGSEA. Trimming removed 6 bases at V and 1 base at J, with 12 bases between. The DNA for the CDR3 is TGCAGCGTCAGTACAAGCGGGAACACTGAAGCTTTCTTT. This codes for CSVSTSGNTEAFF. The full variable domain, rest sourced from reference TRBV29-1 and TRBJ1-1, is SAVISQKPSRDICQRGTSLTIQCQVDSQVTMMFWYRQQPGQSLTLIATANQGSEATYESGFVIDKFPISRPNLTFSTLTVSNMSPEDSSIYLCSVSTSGNTEAFFGQGTRLTVV.

This clone was counted between two and nine times. This chain links TRBV5-1 with TRBJ1-6, with D maybe TRBD1 (6 bases). Germline loops: CDR1 SGHRS, CDR2 YFSETQ. The CDR3 runs 16 residues. V lost 0 bases, J lost 8 bases, and 15 bases lay in between. The CDR3 DNA is TGCGCCAGCAGCTTGGCGGCAGGGGAAAGAGATTCACCCCTCCACTTT. Residues: CASSLAAGERDSPLHF.

The V gene is TRBV10-2, the J gene TRBJ2-3, with a weak D call TRBD2 (5 bases). CDR1 is WSHSY, CDR2 SAAADI, per germline. The CDR3 is made up of 12 amino acids. V was pared by 8 bases and J by 5 bases, with 11 bases between. The CDR3 protein is CASLQAGDTQYF. CDR3 nucleotide sequence: TGCGCCAGCCTCCAGGCGGGAGATACGCAGTATTTT.

CDR3 region: CASSLAGPDTGELFF. The CDR3 region has the DNA TGTGCCAGCAGCTTAGCGGGCCCCGACACCGGGGAGCTGTTTTTT. The chain recombines TRBV7-9 with TRBJ2-2; D uncertain. The germline V and J ends were trimmed by 0 bases and 3 bases, with 8 bases remaining between them. The CDR3 has 15 amino acids. CDR1 is SEHNR and CDR2 is FQNEAQ in the germline V gene (reference sequence). Using reference TRBV7-9 and TRBJ2-2 for the parts outside the CDR3, the full variable domain is DTGVSQNPRHKITKRGQNVTFRCDPISEHNRLYWYRQTLGQGPEFLTYFQNEAQLEKSRLLSDRFSAERPKGSFSTLEIQRTEQGDSAMYLCASSLAGPDTGELFFGEGSRLTVL.

This chain joins TRBV13 and TRBJ2-5; tentatively, D is TRBD2 (6 bases). CDR1 and CDR2 from the germline V gene are PRHDT and FYEKMQ (reference sequence). V lost 2 bases and J lost 4, with 14 bases in between. The CDR3 is 15 amino acids. The CDR3 loop reads CASSLTSAGLETQYF. In DNA form, the CDR3 reads TGTGCCAGCAGCTTAACCTCCGCGGGGTTAGAGACCCAGTACTTC.

This chain links TRBV24-1 with TRBJ2-3; D may be TRBD2 (6 bases). There are 12 residues in the CDR3. CDR1 is KGHDR, CDR2 SFDVKD, per germline. V lost 7 bases and J 6 bases, leaving 10 bases between the germline ends. The CDR3 DNA follows: TGTGCCACCAGCGGGGGTGTGGATACGCAGTATTTT. Amino acids: CATSGGVDTQYF.

V is TRBV12-3 or TRBV12-4 and J is TRBJ1-1, with D tentatively TRBD1 (5 bases). CDR3 length: 12 residues. Trimming stripped 5 bases from V and 6 bases from J, with 10 bases between. The CDR3 DNA follows: TGTGCCAGCAGTACTCAGGGCGCTGAAGCTTTCTTT. Translation: CASSTQGAEAFF.

The chain carries TRBV7-9 and TRBJ1-1; D not certain. This CDR3 has 12 amino acids. Germline V gene sequence: CDR1 SEHNR, CDR2 FQNEAQ (reference sequence). The ends were cut back, 4 bases at V and 6 bases at J, with 9 bases in the middle. CDR3 amino acids: CASSSTTSEAFF. CDR3 DNA sequence: TGTGCCAGCAGCTCGACAACCTCTGAAGCTTTCTTT.

This clone was found a few times. V and J are TRBV19 and TRBJ1-1; 8 bases are shared with TRBD1. The CDR3 runs to 14 residues. Per the germline V gene, CDR1 is LNHDA and CDR2 is SQIVND (reference sequence). J lost 0 bases, V lost 6 bases, and 3 bases had no gene match. The DNA of the CDR3 is TGTGCCAGTAGGGGACAGGACCTGAACACTGAAGCTTTCTTT. It specifies CASRGQDLNTEAFF.

The genes are TRBV4-1 and TRBJ1-2, with D hard to call. V lost 0 bases, J lost 4 bases, and 6 bases lay in between. The CDR3 has 13 amino acids. Per germline, CDR1 MGHRA and CDR2 YSYEKL. CDR3 coding DNA: TGCGCCAGCAGCCAAGATCTCGTCTATGGCTACACCTTC. Protein: CASSQDLVYGYTF.

This clone occurred a few times. The V and J genes are TRBV27 and TRBJ1-6; D gene ambiguous. Germline V gene lookup returns CDR1 MNHEY and CDR2 SMNVEV (reference sequence). This CDR3 has 15 amino acids. The V and J ends lost 6 bases and 9 bases respectively, with 18 bases between them. CDR3 DNA: TGTGCCAGCAGCGAGGGCTTTTCCTCGGGTTCACCCCTCCACTTT. Protein sequence: CASSEGFSSGSPLHF.

The rearrangement joins TRBV5-1 to TRBJ1-2; possible D gene TRBD1, 5 bases. Per the germline V gene, CDR1 is SGHRS and CDR2 is YFSETQ. Trimming took 2 bases from V and 4 from J, leaving 24 bases between them. The CDR3 is made up of 18 amino acids. CDR3: CASSFHSRRGAKVYGYTF. Written as DNA, the CDR3 is TGCGCCAGCAGCTTCCATTCACGGAGGGGCGCGAAGGTCTATGGCTACACCTTC. The complete variable domain, with remaining parts taken from reference TRBV5-1 and TRBJ1-2, reads KAGVTQTPRYLIKTRGQQVTLSCSPISGHRSVSWYQQTPGQGLQFLFEYFSETQRNKGNFPGRFSGRQFSNSRSEMNVSTLELGDSALYLCASSFHSRRGAKVYGYTFGSGTRLTVV.

This sequence joins TRBV27 and TRBJ2-7; 9 nucleotides match TRBD1. Germline V gives CDR1 MNHEY, CDR2 SMNVEV (reference sequence). This CDR3 comprises 16 residues. The trim removed 1 base at V and 4 bases at J, leaving 8 bases unmatched. Here the CDR3 reads CASSLYSGTGMYEQYF. The CDR3 DNA reads as TGTGCCAGCAGTTTATATTCTGGGACAGGGATGTACGAGCAGTACTTC.

The rearrangement joins TRBV6-2 or TRBV6-3 to TRBJ2-5, with D unclear. The CDR3 has 13 amino acids. V lost 2 bases to trimming and J lost 5 bases, with 9 bases between them. The germline V gene has CDR1 MNHEY and CDR2 SVGEGT. CDR3 nucleotide sequence: TGTGCCAGCAGTTACAAGTTCCGGGAGACCCAGTACTTC. As protein: CASSYKFRETQYF.

The chain joins TRBV5-5 to TRBJ1-6, with 12 bases lining up with TRBD1. CDR1 is SGHKS and CDR2 is YYEKEE in the germline V gene (reference sequence). This CDR3 contains 18 residues. The V and J ends lost 1 base and 7 bases, in that order; junction bases with no gene match: 9. The CDR3 DNA reads TGTGCCAGCAGCTTGAGGGACAGGGGGCCGGTGGTGAATTCACCCCTCCACTTT. Amino acid sequence: CASSLRDRGPVVNSPLHF.

The CDR3 nucleotides are TGTGCCAGCTCCCTGGGACAGGTAGCCAAAAACATTCAGTACTTC. Translating it yields CASSLGQVAKNIQYF. The chain is built from TRBV18 and TRBJ2-4, with 8 bases that match TRBD1. CDR3 length: 15 residues. Germline-derived CDR1 and CDR2 are KGHSH and LQKENI. Trimming cost V 6 bases and J 0 bases; bases outside gene matches: 4.

The gene calls are TRBV27 and TRBJ1-5; D uncertain. This CDR3 comprises 13 residues. V was cut by 5 bases and J by 7 bases, with 12 bases left in between. CDR1 and CDR2 (germline): MNHEY, SMNVEV (reference sequence). As DNA, the CDR3 is TGTGCCAGCAGTGGCCGGGCGGGGCAGCCCCAGCATTTT. Encoded protein: CASSGRAGQPQHF.

The CDR3 DNA sequence: TGTGCCAGCAGCGAGAGGACTAGCGGGGAAAATACGCAGTATTTT. Protein: CASSERTSGENTQYF. The V call is TRBV9, the J call TRBJ2-3, with 12 positions matching TRBD2. Trimming cost V 3 bases and J 7 bases; bases outside gene matches: 6. This CDR3 comprises 15 residues. Germline V lookup: CDR1 SGDLS, CDR2 YYNGEE.

The V gene is TRBV14, the J gene TRBJ1-4, with D perhaps TRBD1 (5 bases). In germline, CDR1 is SGHDN, CDR2 FVKESK. Trimming removed 6 bases from V and 6 bases from J, with 8 bases in between. The CDR3 length is 12 residues. The CDR3 bases are TGTGCCAGCAGGAAAGGGGATGAAAAACTGTTTTTT. It yields the protein CASRKGDEKLFF.

The CDR3 spells CASSSYRGQTYNEQFF. The CDR3 bases are TGTGCCAGCAGCTCCTATAGGGGACAGACCTACAATGAGCAGTTCTTC. The rearrangement joins TRBV7-6 to TRBJ2-1; 7 nucleotides align to TRBD1. Germline V gene data show CDR1 as SGHVS and CDR2 as FNYEAQ. The CDR3 consists of 16 residues. V lost 4 bases to trimming and J lost 2 bases; unmatched junction nucleotides: 8.

The rearrangement uses TRBV5-1 and TRBJ2-7; 8 bases agree with TRBD1. The CDR3 has 12 amino acids. Germline loops: CDR1 SGHRS, CDR2 YFSETQ. The V gene end was trimmed by 3 bases and the J gene end by 6 bases; junction bases not matched to a gene: 2. Written as DNA, the CDR3 is TGCGCCAGCAGCTCGACAGGGGTCGAGCAGTACTTC. Translating it yields CASSSTGVEQYF.

The J gene is TRBJ1-6, the V gene TRBV10-1, with no clear D. Germline V gene data show CDR1 as WNHNN and CDR2 as SYGVQD (reference sequence). This CDR3 comprises 15 residues. V dropped 3 bases and J dropped 9 bases, with 15 bases sitting between them. Here the CDR3 reads CASSDSGDPTSPLHF. The CDR3 bases are TGCGCCAGCAGTGATTCCGGGGATCCAACTTCACCCCTCCACTTT.

The chain uses TRBV10-3 and TRBJ2-1; possibly TRBD2 for D (5 bases). CDR1 is ENHRY and CDR2 is SYGVKD in the germline V gene. This CDR3 has 15 residues. V lost 4 bases and J 3 bases, leaving 13 bases between the germline ends. The DNA for the CDR3 is TGTGCCATCAGTGGAGGCGGAGGCCTCTACAATGAGCAGTTCTTC. Translating gives CAISGGGGLYNEQFF.

The chain links TRBV19 to TRBJ1-2, with D possibly being TRBD1 (5 bases). Trimming shortened V by 4 bases and J by 4 bases, and 13 bases separated the two germline ends. Germline CDR1 is LNHDA and CDR2 is SQIVND (reference sequence). The CDR3 runs to 14 residues. CDR3 in amino acids: CASSRGGASYGYTF. The DNA for the CDR3 is TGTGCCAGTAGTAGGGGAGGGGCCTCCTATGGCTACACCTTC.

The chain links TRBV5-5 to TRBJ1-4; D unresolved. Trimming pared 3 bases from V and 5 bases from J, leaving 2 bases between. Per germline, CDR1 SGHKS and CDR2 YYEKEE (reference sequence). CDR3 length: 11 amino acids. The CDR3 DNA reads TGTGCCAGCAGCTCGAATGAAAAACTGTTTTTT. As protein: CASSSNEKLFF.

The V gene is TRBV5-4, the J gene TRBJ1-3; 7 nucleotides align to TRBD1. The CDR3 is 15 residues long. Trimming removed 1 base from V and 2 bases from J; junction bases left unmatched: 3. Germline loops: CDR1 SGHNT, CDR2 YYREEE (reference sequence). CDR3 protein: CASSLKGGAGNTIYF. For the CDR3, the DNA is TGTGCCAGCAGCTTGAAAGGGGGCGCTGGAAACACCATATATTTT.

In its sample, this clone was seen once. This chain connects TRBV20-1 to TRBJ2-7; 8 bases are shared with TRBD1. This CDR3 is built from 11 residues. The V gene's germline CDR1 is DFQATT and CDR2 SNEGSKA (reference sequence). Germline trimming cut 2 bases from V and 6 bases from J; bases unmatched to any gene: 0. CDR3 DNA sequence: TGCAGTGCTAGACAGGGGGCCGAGCAGTACTTC. It yields the protein CSARQGAEQYF.

This clone was seen more than once but under ten times. The rearrangement uses TRBV20-1 and TRBJ2-7; 9 nucleotides match TRBD2. CDR1 DFQATT and CDR2 SNEGSKA come from the germline V gene (reference sequence). The CDR3 loop spans 12 amino acids. The junction had 3 bases not matched to a gene; V was cut back by 3 bases and J by 6 bases. The CDR3 loop reads CSASRLAVEQYF. The CDR3 DNA follows: TGCAGTGCTAGTCGACTAGCGGTCGAGCAGTACTTC.

The chain recombines TRBV30 with TRBJ2-7; TRBD1 might be the D (6 bases). Germline V gives CDR1 GTSNPN, CDR2 SVGIG (reference sequence). V lost 1 base, J lost 7 bases, and 17 bases lay in between. The CDR3 sequence is 14 residues long. The CDR3 DNA reads as TGTGCCTGGAGTGAGGGGGTGGTCTGGGAGGAGCAGTACTTC. This translates into CAWSEGVVWEEQYF.

This clone has only a few counts. The chain joins TRBV6-1 to TRBJ2-3; D is ambiguous. CDR1 MNHNS and CDR2 SASEGT come from the germline V gene. The V end lost 2 bases, the J end lost 7 bases, and 10 bases lay between the germline ends. The CDR3 consists of 13 residues. The CDR3 here is CASSEIVAYTQYF. The CDR3 DNA follows: TGTGCCAGCAGTGAAATTGTGGCCTATACGCAGTATTTT.

Comments on this clone: The same CDR3 is also encoded by other DNA sequences in this sample. This rearrangement joins TRBV7-8 to TRBJ2-7; 10 bases are a match to TRBD1. Germline V gene lookup returns CDR1 SGHVS and CDR2 FQNEAQ. This CDR3 comprises 14 residues. V lost 4 bases, J lost 1 base, and 1 base stayed unmatched. CDR3 DNA sequence: TGTGCCAGCAGCTCGGGACAGGGGTCCTACGAGCAGTACTTC. This sequence encodes CASSSGQGSYEQYF.